This entry lists 20 T cell receptor beta chains sequenced from one sample in a study of post-analysis software for immune sequencing data. The study's findings and limits: Included in a set of about 5 TRBV segments more frequent in patients than controls were TRBV5-6, TRBV5-1 and TRBV20-1.

Their antigens are not known. Built from TCR beta cDNA, the libraries had unique molecular identifiers in them. TCRdb re-derived calls from the PCR reads in MiXCR, one entry per CDR3 protein. The table shows 430,000 or so distinct CDR3 sequences, with approximately 42% occurring only once. Material for sequencing was blood. Receptors were obtained from a girl aged 2-10 years with multiple sclerosis.

The chain carries TRBV5-1 and TRBJ2-1; 10 positions match TRBD2. This CDR3 spans 17 amino acids. The J segment lost 1 base and the V segment lost 1 base, leaving 5 bases of the junction unmatched. Per germline, CDR1 SGHRS and CDR2 YFSETQ. CDR3 DNA: TGCGCCAGCAGCTTGTTTAGCGGGGGGCATTCCTACAATGAGCAGTTCTTC. This encodes CASSLFSGGHSYNEQFF. The variable domain in full, with the rest retrieved from reference TRBV5-1 and TRBJ2-1, is KAGVTQTPRYLIKTRGQQVTLSCSPISGHRSVSWYQQTPGQGLQFLFEYFSETQRNKGNFPGRFSGRQFSNSRSEMNVSTLELGDSALYLCASSLFSGGHSYNEQFFGPGTRLTVL.

The V gene is TRBV18, the J gene TRBJ1-6; D may be TRBD1 (5 bases). The CDR3 totals 15 residues. The V and J ends lost 7 bases and 5 bases respectively, with 15 bases between them. Germline V gene data show CDR1 as KGHSH and CDR2 as LQKENI. This chain's CDR3 is CASLGWDGNNSPLHF. The CDR3 DNA follows: TGTGCCAGCTTAGGCTGGGACGGCAATAATTCACCCCTCCACTTT.

This clonotype was detected a few times. The V call is TRBV11-2, the J call TRBJ2-4; D gene ambiguous. The J call may be mistaken, given a closer DNA end match to TRBJ2-7. This CDR3 is 13 amino acids long. Germline V gene sequence: CDR1 SGHAT, CDR2 FQNNGV. Here the CDR3 reads CASSLYSTYEQYF. CDR3 sequence (DNA): TGTGCCAGCAGCTTATACTCAACCTACGAGCAGTACTTC.

This chain links TRBV7-9 with TRBJ2-5, with a weak D call TRBD1 (5 bases). Germline V lookup: CDR1 SEHNR, CDR2 FQNEAQ (reference sequence). The CDR3 covers 16 residues. Trimming left V 2 bases short and J 2 bases short, with 15 bases between. The CDR3 DNA is TGTGCCAGCAGCTTACAGGGATTCGACATTCAAGAGACCCAGTACTTC. Protein sequence: CASSLQGFDIQETQYF.

V and J are TRBV19 and TRBJ2-7; D call uncertain. CDR1 LNHDA and CDR2 SQIVND come from the germline V gene (reference sequence). V was clipped by 1 base and J by 2 bases, with 9 bases between them. CDR3 length: 14 amino acids. The CDR3 region is CASSIAGGPYEQYF. Written as DNA, the CDR3 is TGTGCCAGTAGTATAGCCGGCGGACCCTACGAGCAGTACTTC.

The J gene is TRBJ1-2, the V gene TRBV7-2, with D maybe TRBD1 (6 bases). The germline gives CDR1 SGHTA, CDR2 FQGNSA. The ends were cut back, 4 bases at V and 2 bases at J, with 23 bases in the middle. The CDR3 length is 18 residues. CDR3: CASSSWDIKSIMNYGYTF. CDR3 nucleotide sequence: TGTGCCAGCAGCTCGTGGGACATCAAATCGATAATGAACTATGGCTACACCTTC.

This rearrangement joins TRBV6-2 or TRBV6-3 to TRBJ1-5, with TRBD1 matching over 8 bases. Trimming cost V 3 bases and J 0 bases; bases outside gene matches: 4. CDR1 is MNHEY, CDR2 SVGEGT, per germline. The CDR3 runs to 16 residues. The CDR3 is CASSYSGQDSNQPQHF. CDR3 in DNA: TGTGCCAGCAGTTATTCGGGACAGGATAGCAATCAGCCCCAGCATTTT.

The V and J genes are TRBV6-5 and TRBJ2-7; 8 nucleotides match TRBD2. The CDR3 is made up of 15 amino acids. Germline lookup yields CDR1 MNHEY and CDR2 SVGAGI. V was pared by 0 bases and J by 4 bases, with 5 bases of the junction left unmatched. This CDR3 is CASSYSRGGAYEQYF. For the CDR3, the DNA is TGTGCCAGCAGTTACTCCCGGGGGGGCGCATACGAGCAGTACTTC.

The chain couples TRBV7-9 to TRBJ2-6, with D possibly matching TRBD1 (5 bases). The CDR3 covers 19 residues. Trimming took off 5 bases at V and 0 bases at J, with 20 bases between the two ends. CDR1 and CDR2 from the germline V gene are SEHNR and FQNEAQ (reference sequence). This chain's CDR3 is CASSNSTAPVLSGANVLTF. The DNA for the CDR3 is TGTGCCAGCAGCAACTCGACAGCGCCGGTGCTCTCTGGGGCCAACGTCCTGACTTTC.

V gene TRBV29-1 combines with J gene TRBJ2-3; 7 nucleotides match TRBD2. Germline loops: CDR1 SQVTM, CDR2 ANQGSEA. Losses at the gene ends were 5 bases for V and 2 bases for J; bases not matched to a gene: 4. The CDR3 consists of 13 residues. As DNA, the CDR3 is TGCAGCGTTCGGGGGGAAAACACAGATACGCAGTATTTT. Protein sequence: CSVRGENTDTQYF.

This chain links TRBV5-1 with TRBJ1-3, with no clear D. There are 14 residues in the CDR3. Deletions cut 0 bases from V and 1 base from J, with 5 bases between. The germline gives CDR1 SGHRS, CDR2 YFSETQ. The CDR3 DNA reads TGCGCCAGCAGCTTGGAGGCTTCTGGAAACACCATATATTTT. Translation gives CASSLEASGNTIYF.

The chain uses TRBV6-5 and TRBJ2-6; D is perhaps TRBD1 (6 bases). The V gene lost 6 bases and the J gene lost 0 bases, with 12 bases spanning the gap. This CDR3 has 16 residues. Germline V CDR1 and CDR2: MNHEY, SVGAGI. The CDR3 DNA reads as TGTGCCAGCAGAAAGGGGGATTTCTCTGGGGCCAACGTCCTGACTTTC. It specifies CASRKGDFSGANVLTF.

V is TRBV29-1 and J is TRBJ2-1, with D perhaps assigned TRBD1 or TRBD2 (6 bases each). V was cut by 6 bases and J by 0 bases, with 15 bases left in between. The CDR3 is made up of 15 amino acids. In germline, CDR1 is SQVTM, CDR2 ANQGSEA. CDR3 in amino acids: CSVVGGYPSYNEQFF. The CDR3 nucleotides are TGCAGCGTAGTGGGGGGCTACCCCTCCTACAATGAGCAGTTCTTC.

The rearrangement uses TRBV7-9 and TRBJ2-4; TRBD1 aligns across 8 bases. Germline CDR1 reads SEHNR; CDR2 reads FQNEAQ (reference sequence). The length of the CDR3 is 15 residues. V shed 1 base and J 5 bases; nucleotides not matched to a gene: 4. In DNA, the CDR3 is TGTGCCAGCAGCTTAGTTGGGACAGGCCAAAACATTCAGTACTTC. Translating it yields CASSLVGTGQNIQYF.

This clonotype was counted a few times. The rearrangement joins TRBV4-1 to TRBJ1-2; D gene ambiguous. The germline CDR1 and CDR2 sequences are MGHRA and YSYEKL. The V and J ends lost 1 base and 5 bases respectively, with 11 bases between them. The CDR3 extends over 14 amino acids. CDR3 sequence (DNA): TGCGCCAGCAGCCAAGGACCATCGGCTTATGGCTACACCTTC. Protein: CASSQGPSAYGYTF.

V is TRBV6-5 and J is TRBJ1-5, with D perhaps TRBD1 (5 bases). CDR1 is MNHEY, CDR2 SVGAGI, per germline. The CDR3 is made up of 15 amino acids. V was clipped by 0 bases and J by 0 bases, with 6 bases between them. CDR3: CASSYSRASNQPQHF. Here the CDR3 DNA reads TGTGCCAGCAGTTACTCCAGGGCTAGCAATCAGCCCCAGCATTTT.

Note on this clonotype: In this CDR3 the conserved last residue, phenylalanine or tryptophan, is missing, so a read error is likely. The V call is TRBV7-3, the J call TRBJ2-1; TRBD2 might be the D (6 bases). V was trimmed by 4 bases and J by 4 bases, leaving 23 bases between them. The V gene's germline CDR1 is SGHTA and CDR2 FQGTGA. The CDR3 loop spans 18 amino acids. The CDR3 protein is CASSSLPNERAVYNEQFL. Here the CDR3 DNA reads TGTGCCAGCAGCTCGCTGCCGAACGAGCGGGCGGTATACAATGAGCAGTTCCTC.

This clonotype was picked up a small number of times. J is TRBJ2-7 and V is TRBV12-3 or TRBV12-4, with D hard to call. Between the trimmed V and J ends, which lost 5 bases and 4 bases, there was a span of 12 bases. CDR3 length: 13 amino acids. This CDR3 is CASSPPPTYEQYF. In DNA, the CDR3 is TGTGCCAGCAGTCCCCCTCCTACGTACGAGCAGTACTTC.

This clonotype was counted only a few times. This chain uses TRBV5-1 with TRBJ1-1, with 9 bases lining up with TRBD1. The CDR3 spans 14 residues. Germline V gives CDR1 SGHRS, CDR2 YFSETQ. V lost 2 bases to trimming and J lost 4 bases; unmatched junction nucleotides: 3. DNA of the CDR3: TGCGCCAGCAGCTTCTTGGGACAGGGCACTGAAGCTTTCTTT. Its translation is CASSFLGQGTEAFF.

This rearrangement joins TRBV6-5 to TRBJ1-2, with 9 bases lining up with TRBD1. The trim removed 7 bases at V and 7 bases at J, leaving 7 bases unmatched. CDR1 is MNHEY and CDR2 is SVGAGI in the germline V gene. This CDR3 is built from 13 residues. CDR3 coding DNA: TGTGCCAGCACCGGGACAGGGTCCAGTGGCTACACCTTC. Protein sequence: CASTGTGSSGYTF.